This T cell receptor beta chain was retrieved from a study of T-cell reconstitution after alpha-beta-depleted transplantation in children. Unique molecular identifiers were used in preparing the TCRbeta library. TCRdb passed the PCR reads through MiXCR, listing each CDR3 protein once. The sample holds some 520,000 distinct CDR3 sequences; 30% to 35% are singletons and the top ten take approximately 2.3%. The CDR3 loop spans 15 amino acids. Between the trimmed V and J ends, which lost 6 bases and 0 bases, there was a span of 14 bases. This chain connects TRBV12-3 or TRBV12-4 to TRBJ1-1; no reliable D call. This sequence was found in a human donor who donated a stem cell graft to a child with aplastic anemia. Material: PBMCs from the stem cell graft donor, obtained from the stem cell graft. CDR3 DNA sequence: TGTGCCAGCAGATCACAACCCCAAATGAACACTGAAGCTTTCTTT. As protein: CASRSQPQMNTEAFF.